This record looks at one T cell receptor (beta chain) sequence and its context. This specimen belongs to a study of blood T cell repertoires in COVID-19. At the level of the study: The United States, Italy and Spain supplied acute and convalescent COVID-19 samples. T cells, B-cell-depleted T cells, or PBMCs provided the cDNA or gDNA that served as material.

Trimming left V 2 bases short and J 9 bases short, with 10 bases between. CDR3 length equals 12 residues. In the original processing: Reference gene primer amplification yielded estimated nucleated cell counts. Clones were read by immunoSEQ multiplex PCR, and TCRdb kept only the in-frame ones, dropping some. D and trimming come from the DNA, and the V and J calls and clone size come from that table. The sample includes approximately 220,000 clones, about four fifths of them seen just once. Recruitment covered under 25 US areas and drew participants whose ages spanned roughly 18 to 89 years. Input material: PBMCs or T cells enriched from blood (not recorded which). The sequence was obtained from a woman between 50 and 59 years old who had been exposed to COVID-19. This chain joins TRBV12-3 or TRBV12-4 and TRBJ1-2; D possibly corresponds to TRBD1 (6 bases). Here the CDR3 reads CASSLLQGRYTF. DNA of the CDR3: TGTGCCAGCAGTTTACTACAGGGACGCTACACCTTC.